A selection of T cell receptor beta chains follows, all from one sample in a study of liver allograft versus peripheral blood T cells. TCRdb used MiXCR to reprocess the reads, holding one entry per CDR3 protein. The sample includes about 3,900 distinct CDR3 sequences, about 18% of them seen just once. These receptors originate from a human patient who had a liver transplant. Part of the T cells may come from the graft donor. Both conserved end residues are part of each CDR3. A D gene is named only where the DNA matches it firmly. Some rows have no size entry. The others give once, few or many, or a class for an expanded clone.

d_gene,abundance,j_gene,v_gene,CDR3nt,CDR3aa
NA,NA,TRBJ1-5,TRBV24-1,TGTGCCACCAGTGATGGGGACGGCTTCAATCAGCCCCAGCATTTT,CATSDGDGFNQPQHF
NA,medium-sized,TRBJ2-7,TRBV28,TGTGCCAGCAGTTCCCCCATCTACGAGCAGTACTTC,CASSSPIYEQYF
NA,medium-sized,TRBJ1-4,TRBV12-3/TRBV12-4,TGTGCCAGCAGTTTAGTAGGGCCGCAGGGTGAAAAACTGTTTTTT,CASSLVGPQGEKLFF
NA,medium-sized,TRBJ1-2,TRBV15,TGTGCCACCAGCCCAAGTGGGCTCTATGGCTACACCTTC,CATSPSGLYGYTF
TRBD2,once,TRBJ2-2,TRBV9,TGTGCCAGCAGCGGTCAGACTAGCGCGAACACCGGGGAGCTGTTTTTT,CASSGQTSANTGELFF
NA,NA,TRBJ1-1,TRBV2,TGTGCCAGCAGCCTCGAGACAGGCCCGATGAACACTGAAGCTTTCTTT,CASSLETGPMNTEAFF
TRBD1,NA,TRBJ2-7,TRBV11-1,TGTGCCAGCAGCTTATGGACAGGAGTAGGGTACGAGCAGTACTTC,CASSLWTGVGYEQYF
NA,NA,TRBJ1-2,TRBV7-9,TGTGCCAGCAGCTTAGCCAGGCTTAGCTACACCTTC,CASSLARLSYTF
NA,medium-sized,TRBJ2-7,TRBV6-5,TGTGCCAGCAGTTCCCATGGGGTAGAGGGAACCGAGCAGTACTTC,CASSSHGVEGTEQYF
NA,many,TRBJ1-5,TRBV27,TGTGCCAGCAGTTTAGTGTACGGGGGCGGACAGCCCCAGCATTTT,CASSLVYGGGQPQHF
TRBD1,medium-sized,TRBJ1-5,TRBV6-5,TGTGCCAGCAGTTACTCGGCCAGGGGGCTTGGTCAGCCCCAGCATTTT,CASSYSARGLGQPQHF
TRBD2,medium-sized,TRBJ2-2,TRBV7-9,TGTGCCAGCAGCTCGGGGACTAGCGGGAAAGACCCCTCCCTCACCGGGGAGCTGTTTTTT,CASSSGTSGKDPSLTGELFF
NA,medium-sized,TRBJ2-7,TRBV5-6,TGTGCCAGCAGCTTGGCCTCAGACGGGCGGTCCTACGAGCAGTACTTC,CASSLASDGRSYEQYF